These T cell receptor beta chains were read from a single sample in a study of technical replicates of blood from a few donors. Clones were read by immunoSEQ multiplex PCR, and TCRdb kept only the in-frame ones, dropping some. The table includes about 80,000 clones, nearly 98% detected once. Sequences were obtained from T cells isolated from PBMCs. The receptors derive from a human donor in good health. The CDR3 runs from the conserved cysteine through the conserved F or W. D genes are given only for firm matches. Size values are once, few and many counts, or a class for expanded clones, and some rows have none.

14	.	TRBV29-1	TRBJ2-3	.	TGCAGCGTAGAACCTAGGGGCGAGACAGATACGCAGTATTTT	CSVEPRGETDTQYF
14	.	TRBV30	TRBJ2-3	.	TGTGCCTGGAGGCAACTAGCTTATGGAGATACGCAGTATTTT	CAWRQLAYGDTQYF
11	.	TRBV20-1	TRBJ1-1	.	TGCAGTCCCCTGGCGAACACTGAAGCTTTCTTT	CSPLANTEAFF
13	.	TRBV19	TRBJ2-1	.	TGTGCCAGTTCTGGTCGGACACGGGATGAGCAGTTCTTC	CASSGRTRDEQFF
16	.	TRBV9	TRBJ1-3	.	TGTGCCAGCAGCGTAGTGGCAGGTCCCTCTGGAAACACCATATATTTT	CASSVVAGPSGNTIYF
14	.	TRBV19	TRBJ2-5	.	TGTGCCAGTAGTGCCCTCCAGGCCCAAGAGACCCAGTACTTC	CASSALQAQETQYF
16	.	TRBV5-4	TRBJ2-1	.	TGTGCCAGCAGCTTGGAGCAGCTAAACGGGTACAATGAGCAGTTCTTC	CASSLEQLNGYNEQFF
14	.	TRBV25-1	TRBJ2-1	once	TGTGCCAGCAGTACAGGGTTGGGTTACAATGAGCAGTTCTTC	CASSTGLGYNEQFF
18	TRBD1	TRBV14	TRBJ1-2	.	TGTGCCAGCAGCCAAGATTTCAGGGGGTCGAAAGCTAACTATGGCTACACCTTC	CASSQDFRGSKANYGYTF
14	.	TRBV5-4	TRBJ2-3	.	TGTGCCAGCACCGGGTCGGAGAGCACAGATACGCAGTATTTT	CASTGSESTDTQYF
17	.	TRBV28	TRBJ2-4	.	TGTGCCAGCAGTTTATTTCAGGGTCGGTCCTCCAAAAACATTCAGTACTTC	CASSLFQGRSSKNIQYF
12	.	TRBV28	TRBJ1-1	.	TGTGCCATTGGCAGGGGGAACACTGAAGCTTTCTTT	CAIGRGNTEAFF
12	.	TRBV4-2	TRBJ2-7	.	TGTGCCAGCAGCCAAGGAACGAGGGAGCAGTACTTC	CASSQGTREQYF
17	.	TRBV4-1	TRBJ1-1	.	TGCGCCACCGCCCAACCTTTGGACGCCGGAGGGGACACTGAAGCTTTCTTT	CATAQPLDAGGDTEAFF
17	TRBD1	TRBV6-1	TRBJ1-2	.	TGTGCCAGCAGTGTATGGGACAGGGGGCTTACGAACTATGGCTACACCTTC	CASSVWDRGLTNYGYTF
16	.	TRBV10-3	TRBJ1-3	.	TGTGCCATCAGGGCGACCAGGGGCCCGGTTGGAAACACCATATATTTT	CAIRATRGPVGNTIYF
17	TRBD2	TRBV4-1	TRBJ2-5	.	TGCGCCAGCAGCCAAAACATCCGGGACGGGAGGCGAGAGACCCAGTACTTC	CASSQNIRDGRRETQYF
13	.	TRBV30	TRBJ1-3	.	TGTGCCTACACAGGGCCCTCTGGAAACACCATATATTTT	CAYTGPSGNTIYF
16	.	TRBV4-2	TRBJ1-4	.	TGTGCCAGCAGCCCGGGTGCGGTGGCCAGTAATGAAAAACTGTTTTTT	CASSPGAVASNEKLFF
17	.	TRBV19	TRBJ2-3	.	TGTGCCAGTAGTGTTCAGGGGGGTAGTGCTAGCACAGATACGCAGTATTTT	CASSVQGGSASTDTQYF
16	.	TRBV4-1	TRBJ2-2	.	TGCGCCAGCAGCCGGGATCGGGGTTCTAGCACCGGGGAGCTGTTTTTT	CASSRDRGSSTGELFF
15	TRBD1	TRBV14	TRBJ1-2	.	TGTGCCAGCAGCCAAGTACGGGACAGACCCTATGGCTACACCTTC	CASSQVRDRPYGYTF
12	.	TRBV5-4	TRBJ2-5	.	TGTGCCAGCAGCGGGCAACAAGAGACCCAGTACTTC	CASSGQQETQYF
18	TRBD2	TRBV11-2	TRBJ2-5	.	TGTGCCAGCATCGGGGGACTAGCGGGAGACACGGGTCTTGAGACCCAGTACTTC	CASIGGLAGDTGLETQYF
15	.	TRBV7-6	TRBJ2-2	.	TGTGCCAGCAGCCTTCTGGGGGGGCCCACCGGGGAGCTGTTTTTT	CASSLLGGPTGELFF
14	TRBD2	TRBV5-6	TRBJ2-5	once	TGTGCCAGCACTCTTGGGGGGGGTGCTGAGACCCAGTACTTC	CASTLGGGAETQYF
15	TRBD2	TRBV19	TRBJ2-3	.	TGTGCCAGTACCGTGGGGGGGGATCTTATGGATACGCAGTATTTT	CASTVGGDLMDTQYF
15	.	TRBV14	TRBJ2-7	.	TGTGCCAGCAGCCAAGTGCGATCCACCCCCCGCGAGCAGTACTTC	CASSQVRSTPREQYF
13	.	TRBV29-1	TRBJ2-7	.	TGCAGCGCAACAGGACAAAGCAACTACGAGCAGTACTTC	CSATGQSNYEQYF
11	.	TRBV28	TRBJ2-7	.	TGTGCTGGGGGGACGGCCTACGAGCAGTACTTC	CAGGTAYEQYF
13	.	TRBV5-1	TRBJ2-3	.	TGCGCCAGCAGCTTACAGCGCACAGATACGCAGTATTTT	CASSLQRTDTQYF
13	TRBD1	TRBV28	TRBJ1-5	.	TGTGCCAGCAGTTTGCCCACGACAGGGATTCAGCATTTT	CASSLPTTGIQHF
13	.	TRBV7-9	TRBJ2-3	.	TGTGCCATCCTTTCCCGGGAGACAGATACGCAGTATTTT	CAILSRETDTQYF
14	.	TRBV9	TRBJ2-2	.	TGTGCCAGCAGCCCCCCCGGGGGAACCGGGGAGCTGTTTTTT	CASSPPGGTGELFF
15	.	TRBV11-2	TRBJ1-4	.	TGTGCCAGCAGCCTGGACCCTTGGGGAGGGGAAAAACTGTTTTTT	CASSLDPWGGEKLFF
13	.	TRBV5-1	TRBJ2-5	.	TGCGCCAGCAGCAAACCGGGACAAGAGACCCAGTACTTC	CASSKPGQETQYF
17	TRBD2	TRBV7-8	TRBJ2-1	.	TGTGCCAGCAGCCGAGTTAGCGGGGGGGCCGGGGACAATGAGCAGTTCTTC	CASSRVSGGAGDNEQFF
14	TRBD2	TRBV6-1	TRBJ2-7	once	TGTGCCAGCACTGGCGGGACTAGCGTTTACGAGCAGTACTTC	CASTGGTSVYEQYF
14	TRBD1	TRBV28	TRBJ1-2	once	TGTGCCAGCAGCCAGGGGGTTGAGGGCTATGGCTACACCTTC	CASSQGVEGYGYTF
17	TRBD2	TRBV7-2	TRBJ2-5	.	TGTGCCAGCAGCTTCCCGGATAGCGGGGGATTCCAAGAGACCCAGTACTTC	CASSFPDSGGFQETQYF
14	.	TRBV10-1	TRBJ1-4	.	TGCGCCAGCAGTGACCCCGGGTCTGGCGAAAAACTGTTTTTT	CASSDPGSGEKLFF
15	.	TRBV7-2	TRBJ2-7	.	TGTGCCAGCAGCTTTTATATAAGCGCCACCTACGAGCAGTACTTC	CASSFYISATYEQYF
17	TRBD1	TRBV6-1	TRBJ1-2	.	TGTGCCAGCAGTGTTTCGGGTCCACAGGGGCTGATCTATGGCTACACCTTC	CASSVSGPQGLIYGYTF
16	.	TRBV5-6	TRBJ1-2	.	TGTGCCAGCAGCCTGAAATTTGTACAGGCTGCTGTCGGCTACACCTTC	CASSLKFVQAAVGYTF
15	TRBD1	TRBV6-5	TRBJ2-7	once	TGTGCCAGCGGGAGGTTCAGGGGGCACTCCTACGAGCAGTACTTC	CASGRFRGHSYEQYF
14	.	TRBV5-1	TRBJ1-2	.	TGCGCCAGCAGCTCCGAGGACAGTAACTATGGCTACACCTTC	CASSSEDSNYGYTF
15	.	TRBV9	TRBJ1-2	.	TGTGCCAGCAGCGCCGGTCGGACAGTCAACTATGGCTACACCTTC	CASSAGRTVNYGYTF
12	TRBD1	TRBV5-4	TRBJ1-2	once	TGTGCCAGCAGCTTGGTGGACAGGGACTACACCTTC	CASSLVDRDYTF
13	.	TRBV29-1	TRBJ2-1	.	TGCAGCTCTAGGGGTCGGGTTAACAATGAGCAGTTCTTC	CSSRGRVNNEQFF
16	TRBD2	TRBV11-2	TRBJ2-1	.	TGTGCCAGCAGCTTAGGAAGGACTAGCGGGAGAAATGAGCAGTTCTTC	CASSLGRTSGRNEQFF
15	.	TRBV6-5	TRBJ1-6	.	TGTGCCAGCAGCCAAACGCCCGACATTAATTCACCCCTCCACTTT	CASSQTPDINSPLHF
15	TRBD1	TRBV12-5	TRBJ2-1	.	TGTGCTAGTGGTATCGACAGGGGGCCTTACAATGAGCAGTTCTTC	CASGIDRGPYNEQFF
13	.	TRBV2	TRBJ2-7	.	TGTGCCAGCAGTGAATCCCCGGGTTACGAGCAGTACTTC	CASSESPGYEQYF
16	TRBD2	TRBV13	TRBJ2-1	.	TGTGCCAGCAGCTTAGGCGAGCGGGAGGGCTGGAATGAGCAGTTCTTC	CASSLGEREGWNEQFF
14	.	TRBV7-3	TRBJ1-2	.	TGTGCCAGCAGTCCGCAACAGGGTGATGGTGGCTACACCTTC	CASSPQQGDGGYTF